This entry describes one T cell receptor (beta chain). Its antigen remains unidentified. The CDR3 spans 17 residues. Trimming took off 0 bases at V and 3 bases at J, with 15 bases between the two ends. Per the germline V gene, CDR1 is SGHAT and CDR2 is FQNNGV. The sample originates from a study of chemoradiotherapy in HPV16-positive cancers. Study information: Two HPV16-positive patients' cells yielded candidate HPV-specific clones and common motifs. Study conclusions and caveats: HPV-specific T cells were functionally defined from only two HPV16-positive patients. For HPV16-positive patients, expanding HPV-responsive T cells associated with longer recurrence-free survival.

This table comes from immunoSEQ multiplex PCR, and its TCRdb copy is limited to in-frame clones, with some not included. The repertoire includes approximately 12,000 clones, roughly 78% of them detected once, and 8% to 9% sits in the top ten. Over chemoradiotherapy, repertoires were sampled more than once. The specimen was collected from a patient who underwent chemoradiotherapy. J is TRBJ2-1 and V is TRBV11-2, with D possibly TRBD2 on 6 matching bases. The sequence was collected from a human donor with HPV-associated anogenital cancer. This CDR3 is CASSLEMDYRYYNEQFF. The CDR3 nucleotides read TGTGCCAGCAGCTTAGAGATGGACTACAGATACTACAATGAGCAGTTCTTC.